One sample yielded the 7 T cell receptor beta chains listed below, sequenced in a study of cytomegalovirus exposure and HLA in healthy donors (dated by TCRdb to about 2017). Libraries were built with the immunoSEQ multiplex PCR assay. TCRdb provides this immuneACCESS table in a form limited to in-frame rearrangements. Some clones are lacking; in checked studies, under half of them reflect an unresolved V gene, and why the rest are absent is not known. Across this sample there are approximately 220,000 clones, with roughly 83% seen only once. Clones ranked in the top ten supply more than 12% of the sample. The sequencing sample was made of PBMCs. The origin of the receptors is a woman aged 25 to 45 in good health and CMV-seropositive.

The V gene is TRBV11-3, the J gene TRBJ2-3; D possibly corresponds to TRBD2 (7 bases). CDR3 size: 14 residues. Germline CDR1 SGHNT, CDR2 YENEEA. V was cut by 3 bases and J by 1 base, with 8 bases left in between. The CDR3 loop reads CASSLGGRTDTQYF. The CDR3 DNA follows: TGTGCCAGCAGCTTGGGGGGGCGCACAGATACGCAGTATTTT.

This clone was counted many times. The rearrangement uses TRBV10-3 and TRBJ2-2; 9 nucleotides align to TRBD1. The ends lost 4 bases at V and 7 bases at J; junction bases unmatched: 4. The CDR3 sequence is 14 residues long. The germline V gene has CDR1 ENHRY and CDR2 SYGVKD. Here the CDR3 reads CAISGDRDVGELFF. In nucleotides, the CDR3 is TGTGCCATCAGTGGGGACAGGGATGTCGGGGAGCTGTTTTTT.

This sequence joins TRBV9 and TRBJ2-3; D may be TRBD2 (6 bases). CDR3 length: 14 residues. Germline V gene sequence: CDR1 SGDLS, CDR2 YYNGEE. Trimming removed 3 bases from V and 4 bases from J, with 12 bases in between. The CDR3 nucleotides read TGTGCCAGCAGCGCAAGCCGGAGGGCAGATACGCAGTATTTT. Translated, it gives CASSASRRADTQYF.

This clone was observed once. The chain recombines TRBV2 with TRBJ2-5; 16 positions agree with TRBD2. This CDR3 has 14 residues. The germline gives CDR1 SNHLY, CDR2 FYNNEI. The V and J ends lost 8 bases and 7 bases, in that order; junction bases with no gene match: 4. The CDR3 DNA reads as TGTGCCAGCTCCGGGACTAGCGGGAGGGGGACCCAGTACTTC. This translates into CASSGTSGRGTQYF.

This chain links TRBV4-3 with TRBJ2-1; 9 bases map to TRBD2. Trimming removed 3 bases from V and 8 bases from J; junction bases left unmatched: 8. CDR3 length: 15 residues. Looked up from germline, CDR1 is LGHNA and CDR2 is YSLEER. The CDR3 region is CASSHLAGKLDEQFF. CDR3 sequence (DNA): TGCGCCAGCAGCCACCTAGCGGGGAAACTCGATGAGCAGTTCTTC.

In its sample, this clone was seen a few times. The chain recombines TRBV5-1 with TRBJ2-2; TRBD1 agrees at 9 bases. The J segment lost 7 bases and the V segment lost 2 bases, leaving 6 bases of the junction unmatched. Germline CDR1 is SGHRS and CDR2 is YFSETQ. The CDR3 sequence is 15 residues long. CDR3 DNA sequence: TGCGCCAGCAGCTTTGGGACAGGGCTCGGCGGGGAGCTGTTTTTT. Its protein product is CASSFGTGLGGELFF.

V usage is TRBV2 and J usage is TRBJ2-1; 9 bases are a match to TRBD2. This CDR3 comprises 14 residues. Germline V lookup: CDR1 SNHLY, CDR2 FYNNEI. The J segment lost 4 bases and the V segment lost 5 bases, leaving 3 bases of the junction unmatched. CDR3 DNA: TGTGCCAGCAGTAGACTAGCGGTTTACAATGAGCAGTTCTTC. This gives the protein CASSRLAVYNEQFF.